Following are 16 T cell receptor beta chains from one sample sequenced in a study of T cells in localized non-small cell lung cancer. Clones were sequenced by immunoSEQ multiplex PCR, and TCRdb holds only the in-frame ones, with some missing. Among about 48,000 clones, 60% to 80% were seen once, and the ten largest hold less than 20%. This material consisted of peripheral blood, taken before any cancer treatment. These TCRs come from a man between 40 and 70 years old with stage I squamous cell lung carcinoma.

This sequence joins TRBV5-6 and TRBJ2-1, with D perhaps given as TRBD1 or TRBD2 (5 bases each). V gave up 3 bases and J gave up 13 bases, with 11 bases separating them. The germline V gene encodes CDR1 SGHDT and CDR2 YYEEEE. The CDR3 has 11 residues. CDR3 amino acids: CASSSGTTQFF. The CDR3 coding sequence is TGTGCCAGCAGCTCCGGGACCACCCAGTTCTTC.

This CDR3 reads CASRQGPNTEAFF. CDR3 DNA sequence: TGTGCCAGCAGACAGGGCCCCAACACTGAAGCTTTCTTT. The J gene is TRBJ1-1, the V gene TRBV6-5, with a tentative D call TRBD1 (6 bases). Trimming stripped 6 bases from V and 2 bases from J, with 10 bases between. The CDR3 loop spans 13 amino acids. Per the germline V gene, CDR1 is MNHEY and CDR2 is SVGAGI.

The rearrangement joins TRBV18 to TRBJ1-6, with D tentatively TRBD1 (5 bases). Germline V gene sequence: CDR1 KGHSH, CDR2 LQKENI. Trimming shortened V by 5 bases and J by 7 bases, and 30 bases separated the two germline ends. This CDR3 contains 20 residues. In DNA form, the CDR3 reads TGTGCCAGCTCAGCCCGCCGGGCAGGTCTACCCCAAGAGGGGAATTCACCCCTCCACTTT. It yields the protein CASSARRAGLPQEGNSPLHF.

V and J are TRBV6-6 and TRBJ1-1, with a tentative D call TRBD1 (5 bases). Germline values: CDR1 MNHNY, CDR2 SVGAGI (reference sequence). Trimming took off 4 bases at V and 5 bases at J, with 17 bases between the two ends. The CDR3 totals 15 residues. The CDR3 sequence is CASSSLGSRGTEAFF. In DNA form, the CDR3 reads TGTGCCAGCAGTTCCCTGGGGTCCCGGGGGACTGAAGCTTTCTTT.

This chain links TRBV6-6 with TRBJ2-5; perhaps D is TRBD1 or TRBD2 (5 bases each). The CDR3 is made up of 14 amino acids. Germline loops: CDR1 MNHNY, CDR2 SVGAGI (reference sequence). Trimming removed 5 bases at V and 5 bases at J, with 15 bases between. The DNA of the CDR3 is TGTGCCAGCAGTCCCCCAGGGAGTTCGGAGACCCAGTACTTC. Translated, it gives CASSPPGSSETQYF.

This chain uses TRBV11-1 with TRBJ2-1; possibly TRBD2 for D (7 bases). Germline lookup yields CDR1 SGHAT and CDR2 FQDESV (reference sequence). The V and J ends lost 0 bases and 7 bases respectively, with 13 bases between them. The CDR3 runs to 15 residues. The CDR3 nucleotides read TGTGCCAGCAGCTTAGCGCCGGGGGGCAGGAATGAGCAGTTCTTC. This encodes CASSLAPGGRNEQFF.

This sequence joins TRBV11-2 and TRBJ2-3; 12 bases align to TRBD2. Trimming cost V 5 bases and J 7 bases; bases outside gene matches: 10. CDR1 and CDR2 (germline): SGHAT, FQNNGV. The CDR3 has 16 residues. CDR3 region: CASSPTSGGPSNTQYF. CDR3 nucleotides: TGTGCCAGCAGCCCAACTAGCGGGGGGCCCTCAAATACGCAGTATTTT.

The chain carries TRBV5-1 and TRBJ2-1, with TRBD2 matching over 7 bases. The CDR3 has 16 residues. CDR1 SGHRS and CDR2 YFSETQ come from the germline V gene. Unmatched junction bases numbered 5, after V lost 0 bases and J lost 2 bases. The CDR3 sequence: CASSLGGTIPYNEQFF. DNA for the CDR3: TGCGCCAGCAGCTTGGGCGGGACTATACCCTACAATGAGCAGTTCTTC.

V is TRBV11-2 and J is TRBJ2-1, with 8 bases matching TRBD1. From germline, CDR1 is SGHAT and CDR2 FQNNGV. Unmatched junction bases numbered 0, after V lost 5 bases and J lost 6 bases. The CDR3 extends over 12 amino acids. The CDR3 spells CASSGQGNEQFF. CDR3 sequence (DNA): TGTGCCAGCAGCGGACAGGGCAATGAGCAGTTCTTC.

The table lists this clone with a few counts. This chain joins TRBV30 and TRBJ2-2; perhaps D is TRBD1 or TRBD2 (5 bases each). Between the trimmed V and J ends, which lost 5 bases and 0 bases, there was a span of 13 bases. Germline CDR1 is GTSNPN and CDR2 is SVGIG (reference sequence). The CDR3 runs to 15 residues. In DNA form, the CDR3 reads TGTGCCTGGGCCGCTCTGGGGGCGAACACCGGGGAGCTGTTTTTT. Residues: CAWAALGANTGELFF.

Only one count was recorded for this clone. This chain links TRBV6-6 with TRBJ2-7; D unresolved. CDR3 size: 14 residues. V was trimmed by 2 bases and J by 0 bases, leaving 8 bases between them. Germline V gives CDR1 MNHNY, CDR2 SVGAGI (reference sequence). The CDR3 DNA follows: TGTGCCAGCAGTTACCCTGAAAACTCCTACGAGCAGTACTTC. Protein sequence: CASSYPENSYEQYF.

This chain joins TRBV7-6 and TRBJ2-7; the D gene is possibly TRBD2 (5 bases). Germline assignment: CDR1 SGHVS and CDR2 FNYEAQ. The CDR3 sequence is 13 residues long. V was cut by 4 bases and J by 2 bases, with 9 bases left in between. In DNA, the CDR3 is TGTGCCAGCAGCTCGACGGAGGCCTACGAGCAGTACTTC. Protein sequence: CASSSTEAYEQYF.

The V call is TRBV9, the J call TRBJ2-7; D may be TRBD1 or TRBD2 (5 bases each). Germline values: CDR1 SGDLS, CDR2 YYNGEE. Trimming removed 0 bases at V and 4 bases at J, with 14 bases between. This CDR3 has 15 amino acids. CDR3 DNA sequence: TGTGCCAGCAGCGTAGGGGGCAGAGGGCCTTACGAGCAGTACTTC. As protein: CASSVGGRGPYEQYF. The variable domain in full, with the rest retrieved from reference TRBV9 and TRBJ2-7, is DSGVTQTPKHLITATGQRVTLRCSPRSGDLSVYWYQQSLDQGLQFLIQYYNGEERAKGNILERFSAQQFPDLHSELNLSSLELGDSALYFCASSVGGRGPYEQYFGPGTRLTVT.

Note on this clone: Germline is not matched at one junction end, which may reflect a read error. The rearrangement joins TRBV28 to TRBJ2-1; D perhaps matches TRBD1 (7 bases). The CDR3 is 12 amino acids. In germline, CDR1 is MDHEN, CDR2 SYDVKM. DNA of the CDR3: TGTGCCAGCAGTCTAGCGACAGGGTTACAGCTCTTC. This gives the protein CASSLATGLQLF.

The V call is TRBV7-9, the J call TRBJ1-3; D is unresolved. The CDR3 extends over 13 amino acids. V was trimmed by 10 bases and J by 4 bases, leaving 14 bases between them. Germline loops: CDR1 SEHNR, CDR2 FQNEAQ (reference sequence). In nucleotides, the CDR3 is TGTGCCATCCCGGAGGGCCCGGGAAACACCATATATTTT. Amino acid sequence: CAIPEGPGNTIYF.

The chain carries TRBV5-1 and TRBJ2-1, with D perhaps being TRBD1 or TRBD2 (5 bases each). The CDR3 has 15 amino acids. V lost 2 bases, J lost 2 bases, and 11 bases lay in between. Germline V gene data show CDR1 as SGHRS and CDR2 as YFSETQ. The CDR3 sequence is CASSFRQGAYNEQFF. CDR3 nucleotides: TGCGCCAGCAGCTTCCGCCAGGGAGCCTACAATGAGCAGTTCTTC.